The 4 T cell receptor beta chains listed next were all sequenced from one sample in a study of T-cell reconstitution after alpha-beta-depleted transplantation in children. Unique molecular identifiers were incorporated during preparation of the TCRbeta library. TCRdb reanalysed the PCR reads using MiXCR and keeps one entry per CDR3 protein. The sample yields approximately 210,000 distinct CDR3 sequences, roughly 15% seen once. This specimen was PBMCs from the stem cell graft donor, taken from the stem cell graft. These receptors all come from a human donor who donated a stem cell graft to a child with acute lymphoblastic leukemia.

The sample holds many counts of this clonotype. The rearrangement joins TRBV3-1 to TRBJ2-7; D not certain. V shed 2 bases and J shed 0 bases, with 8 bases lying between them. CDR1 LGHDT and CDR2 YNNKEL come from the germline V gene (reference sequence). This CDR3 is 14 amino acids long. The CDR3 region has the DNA TGTGCCAGCAGCCAATACAGCGACTCCTACGAGCAGTACTTC. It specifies CASSQYSDSYEQYF.

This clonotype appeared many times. Here the CDR3 DNA reads TGTGCCAGCAATGGGCGGGGGAGCTCCTACAATGAGCAGTTCTTC. Translated, it gives CASNGRGSSYNEQFF. The chain recombines TRBV6-1 with TRBJ2-1; 7 bases are a match to TRBD2. The trim removed 7 bases at V and 0 bases at J, leaving 6 bases unmatched. Germline values: CDR1 MNHNS, CDR2 SASEGT. The CDR3 is 15 amino acids.

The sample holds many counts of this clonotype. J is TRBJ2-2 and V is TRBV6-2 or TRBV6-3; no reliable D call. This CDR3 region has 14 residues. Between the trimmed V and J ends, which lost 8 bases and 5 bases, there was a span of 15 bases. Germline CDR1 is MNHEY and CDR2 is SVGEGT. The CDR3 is CASFEVYETGELFF. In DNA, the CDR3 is TGTGCCAGCTTCGAGGTGTACGAGACCGGGGAGCTGTTTTTT.

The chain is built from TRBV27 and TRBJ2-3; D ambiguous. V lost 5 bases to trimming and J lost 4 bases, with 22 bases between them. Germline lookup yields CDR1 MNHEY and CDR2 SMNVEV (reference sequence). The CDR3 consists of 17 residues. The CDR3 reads CASSPAYSPSPPDTQYF. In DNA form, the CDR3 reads TGTGCCAGCAGTCCCGCGTATTCCCCCAGCCCTCCAGATACGCAGTATTTT.